This T cell receptor beta chain was identified during a study of blood T cell repertoires in COVID-19 (dated by TCRdb to 2018 to 2020). For context, the study as a whole: Samples covering the acute and convalescent phases of COVID-19 were provided by collaborators in the United States, Italy and Spain. HLA class I and class II types, where available, came from metadata supplied by the sample provider rather than from assay-based typing. The material from the prospective study consisted of cDNA or gDNA derived from T cells, B-cell-depleted T cells, or PBMCs. The dataset comprised deeply sampled blood TCRbeta repertoires from subjects exposed to, actively infected with, or recovered from COVID-19. A de-identified subject ID, COVID-19 status, age in years and sex were almost always included in the sample metadata. A freely available public database, intended as a resource for researchers studying the immune response to SARS-CoV-2, is where the repertoires were released. The samples were drawn from two sources: the first 160 participants of the ongoing ImmuneRACE study, and 1,200 or so subjects contributed by 6 global collaborators. General study outcomes and caveats: Clinical and demographic metadata were provided uncurated, with the amount varying by source and participant.

The immunoSEQ Assay, a bias-controlled multiplex PCR, was used to amplify TCRbeta CDR3 regions from genomic DNA. The authors processed their data as follows. Nucleated cell counts per sample were estimated from amplification of reference gene primers within the assay. Sequence reads were collapsed and filtered to measure the absolute abundance of every unique TCRbeta CDR3 rearrangement. For each sample, productive Simpson clonality was calculated by taking the square root of Simpson's diversity index across productive rearrangements. Entries here come from immuneACCESS through TCRdb and include only in-frame sequences with V and J called. Some clones fail to appear in such tables; in the studies checked, an unresolved V gene covers under half of the shortfall, and the cause of the remainder is unknown. V, J and clone size were drawn from that table, and D and trimming were deduced from the DNA. The sample records more than 200,000 clones, around 85% of which are singletons. Of the sample, around 0.72% falls within the top ten clones.

This clone was counted only a few times. Its cognate antigen has yet to be identified. Base qualities were left out, and no much larger clone turns up one base away. V lost 6 bases and J lost 10 bases; the stretch between them is 19 bases long. From the germline V gene, CDR1 is KGHSH and CDR2 is LQKENI. From its cysteine to its phenylalanine, the CDR3 spans 15 amino acids. The DNA shown is the 45-base CDR3, in frame from base 1. Collaborating institutions collected whole blood in K2EDTA tubes following their own protocols. Collaborator samples were shipped for TCRbeta analysis as frozen whole blood, isolated PBMCs, or DNA extracted from either sample type.

The sequence is built from TRBV18 and TRBJ1-6, and the D gene may be TRBD1, 6 bases matching. The sequence came from a man in his forties with acute or convalescent COVID-19. The sequenced sample was peripheral blood. The encoded CDR3 is CASSTGGAVNSPLHF. The DNA sequence reads TGTGCCAGCTCCACCGGGGGGGCGGTCAACTCACCCCTCCACTTT. Here the CDR3 is joined to the reference TRBV18 and TRBJ1-6 genes, and the full variable domain is: NAGVMQNPRHLVRRRGQEARLRCSPMKGHSHVYWYRQLPEEGLKFMVYLQKENIIDESGMPKERFSAEFPKEGPSILRIQQVVRGDSAAYFCASSTGGAVNSPLHFGNGTRLTVT.